This T cell receptor beta chain comes out of a study of blood T cell repertoires in COVID-19. Background on the study: Sites across the United States, Italy and Spain contributed samples from acute and convalescent COVID-19. PBMCs, B-cell-depleted T cells, or T cells were the source of the cDNA or gDNA that made up the material.

The table came from immunoSEQ multiplex PCR; TCRdb's copy has only in-frame clones and leaves some out. The sample comprises some 300,000 clones, around 92% of which are singletons, and roughly 2.8% rests with the top ten. The V end was cut by 3 bases, the J end by 4 bases, with 11 bases between. Germline CDR1 SGHTA, CDR2 FQGNSA. The CDR3 runs to 14 residues. Participants were aged roughly 18 to 89 years from around 26 US areas. Before they entered the study, exposed participants had met a COVID-19 case within 2 weeks. The source material was PBMCs or T cells enriched from blood (not recorded which). The TCR originated in a woman between 45 and 60 years old who had been exposed to COVID-19. V is TRBV7-2 and J is TRBJ2-3; a weak D match, TRBD1 (7 bases). The CDR3 spells CASSFQGGPDTQYF. The DNA for the CDR3 is TGTGCCAGCAGCTTCCAGGGGGGACCAGATACGCAGTATTTT.